The 22 T cell receptor beta chains in this list originate from one sample, sequenced in a study of blood T cell repertoires in COVID-19. Method: immunoSEQ multiplex PCR; TCRdb's copy keeps in-frame clones and lacks some. The sample includes about 150,000 clones, about four fifths of them seen just once. Specimen: peripheral blood. The receptor source for this set is a man in his 70s who had recovered from COVID-19.

CDR3 in DNA: TGTGCCAGCAGCCGTGATGTGGGACACTCCTACAATGAGCAGTTCTTC. It yields the protein CASSRDVGHSYNEQFF. The J gene is TRBJ2-1, the V gene TRBV5-6, with TRBD1 as a possible D gene (6 bases). The CDR3 loop spans 16 amino acids. Germline CDR1 reads SGHDT; CDR2 reads YYEEEE. V dropped 4 bases and J dropped 0 bases, with 14 bases sitting between them.

The chain employs TRBV10-2 and TRBJ2-1, with a tentative D call TRBD1 (7 bases). The germline CDR1 and CDR2 sequences are WSHSY and SAAADI. V shed 7 bases and J shed 9 bases, with 19 bases lying between them. This CDR3 spans 14 amino acids. The CDR3 reads CASKWTGGKGEQFF. For the CDR3, the DNA is TGCGCCAGCAAATGGACAGGAGGGAAGGGTGAGCAGTTCTTC.

The chain uses TRBV6-1 and TRBJ1-2; TRBD1 might be the D (5 bases). The CDR3 has 14 residues. Per germline, CDR1 MNHNS and CDR2 SASEGT. V lost 3 bases and J 4 bases, leaving 12 bases between the germline ends. This CDR3 is CASSDLNRIYGYTF. CDR3 nucleotides: TGTGCCAGCAGTGACCTAAACAGGATCTATGGCTACACCTTC.

The chain is built from TRBV10-3 and TRBJ2-5; 7 bases match TRBD1. The CDR3 is 14 amino acids. Trimming took 5 bases from V and 7 from J; bases not matched to a gene: 10. Germline assignment: CDR1 ENHRY and CDR2 SYGVKD. The CDR3 reads CAISTGESSGTQYF. The CDR3 DNA sequence: TGTGCCATCAGTACAGGGGAAAGTTCTGGGACCCAGTACTTC.

This clone was counted only a few times. The chain joins TRBV19 to TRBJ2-6; no reliable D call. Trimming removed 2 bases at V and 2 bases at J, with 7 bases between. From germline, CDR1 is LNHDA and CDR2 SQIVND (reference sequence). This CDR3 is 15 amino acids long. CDR3 nucleotide sequence: TGTGCCAGTAGTATACAGGCTACTGGGGCCAACGTCCTGACTTTC. It translates to CASSIQATGANVLTF.

The rearrangement uses TRBV6-4 and TRBJ2-1; D possibly corresponds to TRBD1 (6 bases). Deletions cut 3 bases from V and 8 bases from J, with 17 bases between. Germline loops: CDR1 MRHNA, CDR2 SNTAGT. CDR3 length: 15 amino acids. The CDR3 region has the DNA TGTGCCAGCAGTGAGAACGGGGCCCCAGGGGATGAGCAGTTCTTC. Encoded protein: CASSENGAPGDEQFF.

This chain uses TRBV19 with TRBJ2-5; 10 nucleotides align to TRBD2. Germline values: CDR1 LNHDA, CDR2 SQIVND (reference sequence). V was clipped by 6 bases and J by 4 bases; unmatched bases: 8. The CDR3 is 15 residues long. The CDR3 nucleotides are TGTGCCAGTAGGGACTCTAGCGGGAGCCCAGAGACCCAGTACTTC. This encodes CASRDSSGSPETQYF.

In the case of this clone: This specimen includes other DNA sequences encoding the same CDR3. This chain joins TRBV5-1 and TRBJ2-1, with 10 nucleotides matching TRBD2. The CDR3 runs 16 residues. After removal of 0 bases from V and 0 bases from J, the junction contained 0 bases not matched to a gene. The germline CDR1 and CDR2 sequences are SGHRS and YFSETQ. The CDR3 region has the DNA TGCGCCAGCAGCTTGGGACTAGCGGGCTCCTACAATGAGCAGTTCTTC. Encoded protein: CASSLGLAGSYNEQFF. Full variable domain (remainder filled in from reference TRBV5-1 and TRBJ2-1): KAGVTQTPRYLIKTRGQQVTLSCSPISGHRSVSWYQQTPGQGLQFLFEYFSETQRNKGNFPGRFSGRQFSNSRSEMNVSTLELGDSALYLCASSLGLAGSYNEQFFGPGTRLTVL.

The chain carries TRBV3-1 (or the pseudogene TRBV3-2) and TRBJ1-1; 10 bases are a match to TRBD1. Germline V gene sequence: CDR1 LGHDT, CDR2 YNNKEL (reference sequence). This CDR3 region has 16 residues. J was trimmed by 2 bases and V by 2 bases; bases with no gene match: 5. CDR3 DNA: TGTGCCAGCAGCCAACTGGGGACAGGGGCTAACACTGAAGCTTTCTTT. As protein: CASSQLGTGANTEAFF.

CDR3 region: CASSSQGPISGNTIYF. CDR3 in DNA: TGCGCCAGCAGCTCTCAGGGGCCTATCTCTGGAAACACCATATATTTT. The chain employs TRBV5-1 and TRBJ1-3, with TRBD1 as a possible D gene (6 bases). Germline V lookup: CDR1 SGHRS, CDR2 YFSETQ. This CDR3 has 16 amino acids. Trimming took 3 bases from V and 0 from J, leaving 13 bases between them.

The V call is TRBV6-5, the J call TRBJ1-3; perhaps TRBD1 as D (6 bases). The CDR3 extends over 15 amino acids. Trimming took off 6 bases at V and 3 bases at J, with 15 bases between the two ends. Per the germline V gene, CDR1 is MNHEY and CDR2 is SVGAGI. CDR3 residues: CASRLQQGGGNTIYF. CDR3 in DNA: TGTGCCAGCAGGCTACAACAGGGCGGTGGAAACACCATATATTTT.

This chain joins TRBV2 and TRBJ1-2; D is unresolved. Between the trimmed V and J ends, which lost 7 bases and 1 base, there was a span of 7 bases. The CDR3 is 12 residues long. CDR1 SNHLY and CDR2 FYNNEI come from the germline V gene. DNA for the CDR3: TGTGCCAGCAATAGCAATAACTATGGCTACACCTTC. Its protein product is CASNSNNYGYTF. Using reference TRBV2 and TRBJ1-2 for the parts outside the CDR3, the full variable domain is EPEVTQTPSHQVTQMGQEVILRCVPISNHLYFYWYRQILGQKVEFLVSFYNNEISEKSEIFDDQFSVERPDGSNFTLKIRSTKLEDSAMYFCASNSNNYGYTFGSGTRLTVV.

This chain links TRBV18 with TRBJ2-7, with TRBD1 matching 9 bases. Germline V gene sequence: CDR1 KGHSH, CDR2 LQKENI. The junction had 3 bases not matched to a gene; V was cut back by 3 bases and J by 6 bases. This CDR3 has 13 amino acids. CDR3: CASSPPTGGEQYF. As DNA, the CDR3 is TGTGCCAGCTCACCGCCGACAGGGGGCGAGCAGTACTTC.

This clone occurred once. This chain connects TRBV11-3 to TRBJ2-1, with 7 bases lining up with TRBD1. Germline V CDR1 and CDR2: SGHNT, YENEEA. The CDR3 is 15 amino acids. The junction had 3 bases not matched to a gene; V was cut back by 2 bases and J by 2 bases. As DNA, the CDR3 is TGTGCCAGCAGCTTAAGAGGGGGCCCCTACAATGAGCAGTTCTTC. Translation gives CASSLRGGPYNEQFF.

The V and J genes are TRBV19 and TRBJ1-4; 7 bases match TRBD1. Per the germline V gene, CDR1 is LNHDA and CDR2 is SQIVND (reference sequence). After removal of 6 bases from V and 3 bases from J, the junction contained 4 bases not matched to a gene. CDR3 length: 14 amino acids. The CDR3 bases are TGTGCCAGTAGAACCGGGACAGCTAATGAAAAACTGTTTTTT. It translates to CASRTGTANEKLFF.

The chain has TRBV5-1 and TRBJ2-3; D possibly corresponds to TRBD2 (5 bases). The germline V and J ends were trimmed by 8 bases and 0 bases, with 13 bases remaining between them. CDR1 is SGHRS and CDR2 is YFSETQ in the germline V gene. This CDR3 spans 14 amino acids. The CDR3 loop reads CASCAGTSTDTQYF. The CDR3 DNA follows: TGCGCCAGTTGCGCGGGTACTAGCACAGATACGCAGTATTTT.

CDR3 DNA: TGTGCCAGCAGCGTAGCCGGAGGATTCTCTAATGAAAAACTGTTTTTT. Amino acid sequence: CASSVAGGFSNEKLFF. J is TRBJ1-4 and V is TRBV9; D remains ambiguous. There are 16 residues in the CDR3. Germline assignment: CDR1 SGDLS and CDR2 YYNGEE. With 0 bases removed from V and 3 bases from J, the gap between germline ends came to 12 bases.

The chain employs TRBV5-4 and TRBJ1-1; 9 nucleotides agree with TRBD1. Germline CDR1 reads SGHNT; CDR2 reads YYREEE (reference sequence). This CDR3 is 16 amino acids long. V lost 4 bases, J lost 1 base, and 8 bases stayed unmatched. The CDR3 protein is CASSKRLTGGNTEAFF. For the CDR3, the DNA is TGTGCCAGCAGCAAGCGACTGACAGGGGGGAACACTGAAGCTTTCTTT.

V and J are TRBV7-2 and TRBJ1-2; 7 bases fit TRBD1. Germline CDR1 and CDR2: SGHTA and FQGNSA. The CDR3 covers 15 residues. V shed 4 bases and J 4 bases; nucleotides not matched to a gene: 9. For the CDR3, the DNA is TGTGCCAGCAGCTCTGCCCTAGGGACAGTCTATGGCTACACCTTC. Protein product: CASSSALGTVYGYTF.

This clone was detected only a few times. The genes are TRBV27 and TRBJ2-2; TRBD1 agrees at 8 bases. This CDR3 is built from 17 residues. The V segment lost 6 bases and the J segment 6 bases; nucleotides outside the gene matches: 15. Germline-derived CDR1 and CDR2 are MNHEY and SMNVEV (reference sequence). In DNA, the CDR3 is TGTGCCAGCAGAATTACTCGGGCAGGGGGCGAGGCCGGGGAGCTGTTTTTT. Translated: CASRITRAGGEAGELFF.

The genes are TRBV18 and TRBJ2-3; 16 bases match TRBD2. Unmatched junction bases numbered 8, after V lost 6 bases and J lost 5 bases. CDR1 KGHSH and CDR2 LQKENI come from the germline V gene. The CDR3 has 17 residues. CDR3 nucleotide sequence: TGTGCCAGCTCGCTCGGGACTAGCGGGAGGGCCAAAGATACGCAGTATTTT. Translated: CASSLGTSGRAKDTQYF.

This chain links TRBV18 with TRBJ1-1; 8 bases map to TRBD1. Trimming cost V 3 bases and J 0 bases; bases outside gene matches: 6. CDR1 is KGHSH, CDR2 LQKENI, per germline. The CDR3 consists of 16 residues. The CDR3 is CASSPLQGDLNTEAFF. CDR3 sequence (DNA): TGTGCCAGCTCACCCTTACAGGGGGACCTGAACACTGAAGCTTTCTTT.